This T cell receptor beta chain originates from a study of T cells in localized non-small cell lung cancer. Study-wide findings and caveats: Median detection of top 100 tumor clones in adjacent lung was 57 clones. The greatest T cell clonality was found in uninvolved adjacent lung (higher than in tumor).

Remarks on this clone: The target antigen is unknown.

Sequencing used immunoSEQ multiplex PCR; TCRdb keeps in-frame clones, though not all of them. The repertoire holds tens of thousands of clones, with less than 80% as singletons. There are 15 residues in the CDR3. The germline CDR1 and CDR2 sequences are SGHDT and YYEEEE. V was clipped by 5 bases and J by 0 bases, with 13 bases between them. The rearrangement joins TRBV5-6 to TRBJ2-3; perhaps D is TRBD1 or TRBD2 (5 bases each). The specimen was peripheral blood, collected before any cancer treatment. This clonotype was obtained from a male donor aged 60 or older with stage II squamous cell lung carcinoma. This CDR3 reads CASRGWGKSTDTQYF. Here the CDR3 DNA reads TGTGCCAGCAGGGGTTGGGGGAAGAGCACAGATACGCAGTATTTT.